The 27 T cell receptor beta chains listed next were all sequenced from one sample in a study of T cells after yellow fever vaccination. TCRdb reanalysed the 5' RACE reads using MiXCR and keeps one entry per CDR3 protein. The sample has a few hundred thousand distinct CDR3 sequences; approximately 10% are singletons. This sample comprised CD4+ T cells sorted from PBMCs, obtained 5 days after the yellow fever booster vaccination. The receptors stem from a man between 18 and 35 years old who received the YFV17D yellow fever vaccine.

This clonotype appeared many times. The rearrangement uses TRBV10-3 and TRBJ2-3; 12 bases match TRBD2. The CDR3 is made up of 18 amino acids. Germline V gene lookup returns CDR1 ENHRY and CDR2 SYGVKD. Trimming cost V 0 bases and J 5 bases; bases outside gene matches: 9. CDR3 nucleotide sequence: TGTGCCATCAGTGAGTCTGTCGGACTAGCGGGGTTTGGAGATACGCAGTATTTT. The encoded protein is CAISESVGLAGFGDTQYF.

The V and J genes are TRBV7-9 and TRBJ2-7; weak D call: TRBD2 (6 bases). CDR1 is SEHNR, CDR2 FQNEAQ, per germline (reference sequence). The CDR3 runs 16 residues. The ends were cut back, 1 base at V and 6 bases at J, with 19 bases in the middle. CDR3 protein: CASSLVALRLVFEQYV. CDR3 sequence (DNA): TGTGCCAGCAGCTTAGTCGCCCTCCGACTAGTTTTCGAGCAGTACGTC.

This clonotype was detected only a few times. The chain has TRBV5-4 and TRBJ2-3; 8 bases are a match to TRBD2. Trimming removed 2 bases from V and 3 bases from J; junction bases left unmatched: 5. The CDR3 length is 15 residues. Per germline, CDR1 SGHNT and CDR2 YYREEE (reference sequence). The CDR3 protein is CASSFGGAVTDTQYF. The CDR3, as DNA: TGTGCCAGCAGCTTCGGGGGGGCGGTAACAGATACGCAGTATTTT.

This clonotype was seen a handful of times. The V gene is TRBV7-2, the J gene TRBJ1-6; possibly TRBD1 for D (5 bases). Trimming stripped 0 bases from V and 0 bases from J, with 9 bases between. The length of the CDR3 is 17 residues. Germline values: CDR1 SGHTA, CDR2 FQGNSA. In DNA form, the CDR3 reads TGTGCCAGCAGCTTAGCGCGGGGCAGCTCCTATAATTCACCCCTCCACTTT. It is translated as CASSLARGSSYNSPLHF. The whole variable domain, filled in from reference TRBV7-2 and TRBJ1-6, reads GAGVSQSPSNKVTEKGKDVELRCDPISGHTALYWYRQSLGQGLEFLIYFQGNSAPDKSGLPSDRFSAERTGGSVSTLTIQRTQQEDSAVYLCASSLARGSSYNSPLHFGNGTRLTVT.

This clonotype showed up just a few times. The chain joins TRBV7-2 to TRBJ2-5; TRBD1 might be the D (6 bases). Germline V gene lookup returns CDR1 SGHTA and CDR2 FQGNSA. V dropped 7 bases and J dropped 5 bases, with 14 bases sitting between them. The CDR3 consists of 13 residues. The CDR3 coding sequence is TGTGCCAGCAATCACAGGGCCGGGGAGACCCAGTACTTC. This translates into CASNHRAGETQYF.

This chain connects TRBV20-1 to TRBJ1-5; 7 bases map to TRBD1. This CDR3 has 14 residues. With V trimmed by 3 bases and J by 3 bases, 5 bases remained unmatched. Germline-derived CDR1 and CDR2 are DFQATT and SNEGSKA (reference sequence). The chain's CDR3 is CSASRGLDNQPQHF. CDR3 nucleotide sequence: TGCAGTGCTAGTAGGGGGCTTGACAATCAGCCCCAGCATTTT.

This clonotype turned up a few times. The chain couples TRBV5-6 to TRBJ2-4; no clear D. CDR3 length: 13 amino acids. V was trimmed by 1 base and J by 7 bases, leaving 9 bases between them. Germline V gene lookup returns CDR1 SGHDT and CDR2 YYEEEE. The CDR3 DNA sequence: TGTGCCAGCAGCTTGAGGCAGTCCAACATTCAGTACTTC. This translates into CASSLRQSNIQYF.

The V gene is TRBV7-6, the J gene TRBJ2-5, with TRBD1 matching over 8 bases. The CDR3 totals 17 residues. The V segment lost 5 bases and the J segment 8 bases; nucleotides outside the gene matches: 19. The germline CDR1 and CDR2 sequences are SGHVS and FNYEAQ. The chain's CDR3 is CASSLRTGWTGKITQYF. CDR3 DNA sequence: TGTGCCAGCAGCCTACGAACTGGTTGGACAGGGAAAATCACCCAGTACTTC.

This chain links TRBV4-1 with TRBJ1-6; perhaps TRBD1 as D (5 bases). Germline CDR1 reads MGHRA; CDR2 reads YSYEKL. This CDR3 has 13 residues. The V end lost 2 bases, the J end lost 12 bases, and 11 bases lay between the germline ends. The CDR3 protein is CASSQYRLGPLHF. CDR3 in DNA: TGCGCCAGCAGCCAATACAGGCTAGGACCCCTCCACTTT.

DNA for the CDR3: TGCAGTGCTCCCCGCCCCTACGATCCAGATACGCAGTATTTT. Translated, it gives CSAPRPYDPDTQYF. V usage is TRBV20-1 and J usage is TRBJ2-3; D is ambiguous. Trimming took off 5 bases at V and 4 bases at J, with 16 bases between the two ends. From germline, CDR1 is DFQATT and CDR2 SNEGSKA (reference sequence). This CDR3 is 14 amino acids long.

This sequence joins TRBV7-2 and TRBJ1-3; no definite D call. This CDR3 is built from 13 residues. Germline CDR1 SGHTA, CDR2 FQGNSA. Deletions cut 7 bases from V and 3 bases from J, with 10 bases between. CDR3 protein: CASKVYGGNTIYF. For the CDR3, the DNA is TGTGCCAGCAAAGTCTACGGTGGAAACACCATATATTTT.

In this sample, this clonotype turned up a few times. This chain joins TRBV20-1 and TRBJ2-7, with a weak D call TRBD2 (6 bases). The germline V gene encodes CDR1 DFQATT and CDR2 SNEGSKA (reference sequence). The V end lost 7 bases, the J end lost 7 bases, and 8 bases lay between the germline ends. The CDR3 consists of 9 residues. The CDR3 reads CSVGGEQYV. CDR3 in DNA: TGCAGTGTGGGGGGAGAGCAGTACGTC.

This clonotype was observed a few times. This sequence joins TRBV28 and TRBJ2-1; a weak D match, TRBD1 (6 bases). V shed 6 bases and J shed 14 bases, with 17 bases lying between them. Germline values: CDR1 MDHEN, CDR2 SYDVKM. The CDR3 is 12 residues long. The CDR3 sequence is CASSLGARGEFF. The CDR3 DNA is TGTGCCAGCAGCCTCGGGGCCAGGGGAGAGTTCTTC.

The chain links TRBV20-1 to TRBJ2-5; TRBD1 matches 10 bases. CDR3 length equals 13 residues. The germline V gene encodes CDR1 DFQATT and CDR2 SNEGSKA (reference sequence). J lost 5 bases, V lost 4 bases, and 4 bases had no gene match. The CDR3 bases are TGCAGTGCTACGACAGGGGGCTATGAGACCCAGTACTTC. Translated, it gives CSATTGGYETQYF.

The chain links TRBV7-3 to TRBJ1-1, with unresolved D. Germline V lookup: CDR1 SGHTA, CDR2 FQGTGA. With 0 bases removed from V and 6 bases from J, the gap between germline ends came to 8 bases. The CDR3 contains 13 residues. CDR3 nucleotides: TGTGCCAGCAGCTTAACGGGGAGGGCTGAAGCTTTCTTT. Translation: CASSLTGRAEAFF.

Notes on this clonotype: One junction end disagrees with the germline gene, perhaps due to a read error. The chain links TRBV30 to TRBJ1-5; maybe TRBD1 (5 bases). The CDR3 is 13 residues long. Germline-derived CDR1 and CDR2 are GTSNPN and SVGIG (reference sequence). CDR3 sequence reads: CAWAGTNNQPKHF. The CDR3, as DNA: TGTGCCTGGGCCGGGACCAACAATCAGCCCAAGCATTTT.

This chain joins TRBV5-1 and TRBJ2-1; 9 bases agree with TRBD1. Trimming cost V 3 bases and J 7 bases; bases outside gene matches: 11. The CDR3 runs to 16 residues. Germline V gene sequence: CDR1 SGHRS, CDR2 YFSETQ. CDR3: CASSSIPGTGRNEQFF. The CDR3 coding sequence is TGCGCCAGCAGCTCGATCCCCGGGACAGGGCGGAATGAGCAGTTCTTC.

This clonotype was found many times. The J gene is TRBJ2-3, the V gene TRBV9, with 11 nucleotides matching TRBD2. Germline V gene sequence: CDR1 SGDLS, CDR2 YYNGEE. The CDR3 has 16 amino acids. The ends lost 4 bases at V and 1 base at J; junction bases unmatched: 5. In DNA, the CDR3 is TGTGCCAGCAGCCTCACTAGCGGGGGTCGCACAGATACGCAGTATTTT. Translated, it gives CASSLTSGGRTDTQYF.

Many counts were recorded for this clonotype. The chain is built from TRBV4-1 and TRBJ1-3; D gene ambiguous. The CDR3 sequence is 16 residues long. The V end was cut by 4 bases, the J end by 0 bases, with 13 bases between. Looked up from germline, CDR1 is MGHRA and CDR2 is YSYEKL. The CDR3 DNA reads as TGCGCCAGCAGCCTCGGAGCGGACTTCTCTGGAAACACCATATATTTT. Translation gives CASSLGADFSGNTIYF.

The rearrangement uses TRBV6-1 and TRBJ2-2; the D gene is possibly TRBD1 (5 bases). Germline CDR1 reads MNHNS; CDR2 reads SASEGT. The V end lost 8 bases, the J end lost 5 bases, and 12 bases lay between the germline ends. The CDR3 extends over 13 amino acids. The CDR3 DNA reads TGTGCCAGCCACAGGCCACCGACCGGGGAGCTGTTTTTT. Its translation: CASHRPPTGELFF.

This clonotype was recorded a few times. The chain has TRBV10-3 and TRBJ2-5; D may be TRBD2 (6 bases). CDR3 length equals 15 residues. V lost 2 bases and J 1 base, leaving 11 bases between the germline ends. Germline-derived CDR1 and CDR2 are ENHRY and SYGVKD. CDR3 bases: TGTGCCATCAGTGAGGGGGGGTCCGGCCAAGAGACCCAGTACTTC. Its protein product is CAISEGGSGQETQYF.

This clonotype was found many times. This chain uses TRBV5-1 with TRBJ2-7; 9 bases are shared with TRBD1. The CDR3 contains 15 residues. The V segment lost 4 bases and the J segment 3 bases; nucleotides outside the gene matches: 8. Germline CDR1 reads SGHRS; CDR2 reads YFSETQ. The CDR3 region is CASSPGTGKGYEQYV. The CDR3, as DNA: TGCGCCAGCAGCCCAGGGACAGGGAAAGGCTACGAGCAGTACGTC.

This clonotype was observed at least ten times. The chain employs TRBV5-4 and TRBJ2-2, with 8 bases matching TRBD2. J was trimmed by 6 bases and V by 4 bases; bases with no gene match: 8. This CDR3 region has 15 residues. CDR1 is SGHNT, CDR2 YYREEE, per germline (reference sequence). This CDR3 reads CASSPVAGSAGELFF. In DNA form, the CDR3 reads TGTGCCAGCAGCCCAGTAGCGGGGTCGGCCGGGGAGCTGTTTTTT.

Only a few counts were recorded for this clonotype. V usage is TRBV20-1 and J usage is TRBJ1-3; 7 bases are shared with TRBD1. V gave up 5 bases and J gave up 0 bases; unmatched junction bases: 4. The CDR3 is 14 residues long. Per the germline V gene, CDR1 is DFQATT and CDR2 is SNEGSKA (reference sequence). The CDR3 nucleotides read TGCAGTGCTCGGGACAGCACCTCTGGAAACACCATATATTTT. Its protein is CSARDSTSGNTIYF.

A few counts support this clonotype. The chain has TRBV9 and TRBJ2-1, with 7 bases fitting TRBD2. Per germline, CDR1 SGDLS and CDR2 YYNGEE. CDR3 size: 15 residues. J gave up 4 bases and V 3 bases, and 7 bases lay outside the gene matches. The CDR3 DNA sequence: TGTGCCAGCAGCGGAGGGGCGGGGGAATACAATGAGCAGTTCTTC. The encoded protein is CASSGGAGEYNEQFF.

This clonotype was seen a handful of times. The chain recombines TRBV6-5 with TRBJ1-6; D gene uncertain. V shed 3 bases and J shed 9 bases, with 9 bases lying between them. This CDR3 has 13 amino acids. CDR1 is MNHEY and CDR2 is SVGAGI in the germline V gene. For the CDR3, the DNA is TGTGCCAGCAGTTATAGCGGTAGTTCACCCCTCCACTTT. It codes for CASSYSGSSPLHF.

The chain combines TRBV5-1 with TRBJ2-7; 11 positions agree with TRBD1. The V and J ends lost 4 bases and 5 bases, in that order; junction bases with no gene match: 5. The CDR3 has 14 residues. In germline, CDR1 is SGHRS, CDR2 YFSETQ. Written as DNA, the CDR3 is TGCGCCAGCAGCATAGGACAGGGGGCCCACGAGCAGTACGTC. Translating it yields CASSIGQGAHEQYV.